Listed below are T cell receptor beta chains from one sample, sequenced in a study of vaccination effects on CD4 cells after COVID-19. These TCRs' antigens remain unknown. Sequencing was performed with immunoSEQ multiplex PCR; in TCRdb, only in-frame clones are kept and a portion is missing. Among 50,000 to 70,000 clones listed, about 72% were seen once. The sequenced sample was CD4+ T cells from PBMCs cultured without peptide, obtained before COVID-19 vaccination. All receptors come from a human donor who had a prior SARS-CoV-2 infection. CDR3s include the opening cysteine and the closing phenylalanine or tryptophan. D genes are given only for firm matches. Rows give clone size only sometimes, using once, few, many, or a class for an expanded clone.

>TRBJ1-2|TRBV19|-|TRBD1
CASSNSGTGASLYGYTF
TGTGCCAGTAGTAACAGCGGGACAGGGGCGTCTCTCTATGGCTACACCTTC
>TRBJ1-1|TRBV5-1|once|TRBD1
CASSLGGGGQGSTEAFF
TGCGCCAGCAGCTTGGGCGGGGGGGGACAGGGAAGCACTGAAGCTTTCTTT
>TRBJ1-6|TRBV12-5|-|-
CASGLEGNSPLHF
TGTGCTAGTGGTTTGGAAGGGAATTCACCCCTCCACTTT
>TRBJ2-1|TRBV5-5|-|-
CASRHGATREQFF
TGTGCCAGCAGACACGGGGCCACTAGGGAGCAGTTCTTC
>TRBJ2-3|TRBV4-2|-|TRBD2
CASSQRLAGTDTQYF
TGTGCCAGCAGCCAAAGACTAGCAGGCACAGATACGCAGTATTTT
>TRBJ2-1|TRBV18|-|TRBD2
CASSPGLEVSDEQFF
TGTGCCAGCTCACCAGGACTAGAGGTCTCCGATGAGCAGTTCTTC
>TRBJ2-3|TRBV4-1|-|TRBD2
CASSRASGGTDTQYF
TGCGCCAGCAGCAGGGCTAGCGGTGGCACAGATACGCAGTATTTT
>TRBJ2-3|TRBV5-4|few|-
CASSLETSSTDTQYF
TGTGCCAGCAGCTTGGAGACCTCTAGCACAGATACGCAGTATTTT
>TRBJ2-2|TRBV11-3|-|TRBD2
CASSLASSGGTGELFF
TGTGCCAGCAGCTTAGCGTCGTCCGGGGGGACCGGGGAGCTGTTTTTT
>TRBJ2-1|TRBV7-9|-|TRBD2
CASSLALWLAGGWNEQFF
TGTGCCAGCAGCTTAGCGCTTTGGCTAGCGGGAGGGTGGAATGAGCAGTTCTTC
>TRBJ2-5|TRBV5-1|-|-
CASSSLLGARETQYF
TGCGCCAGCAGCTCATTACTAGGTGCCAGGGAGACCCAGTACTTC
>TRBJ1-1|TRBV2|many|-
CASRLRSQGDEAFF
TGTGCCAGCAGACTGAGGTCCCAGGGAGATGAAGCTTTCTTT
>TRBJ2-2|TRBV5-6|-|TRBD2
CASSSWRGDFIGELFF
TGTGCCAGCAGCTCGTGGCGGGGGGATTTTATCGGGGAGCTGTTTTTT
>TRBJ2-1|TRBV7-8|-|-
CASSPDFSDYNEQFF
TGTGCCAGCAGCCCGGACTTCTCCGACTACAATGAGCAGTTCTTC
>TRBJ1-1|TRBV19|once|TRBD1
CASSILGQLEAFF
TGTGCCAGTAGTATTCTGGGACAGCTAGAAGCTTTCTTT
>TRBJ2-5|TRBV24-1|once|-
CATSAVGQETQYF
TGTGCCACCAGTGCGGTGGGTCAAGAGACCCAGTACTTC
>TRBJ2-1|TRBV7-8|-|-
CASSRMVLQSYNEQFF
TGTGCCAGCAGTAGAATGGTGCTCCAGTCCTACAATGAGCAGTTCTTC
>TRBJ2-7|TRBV2|few|-
CASFNRGGGTYEQYF
TGTGCCAGCTTTAACCGAGGGGGGGGCACTTACGAGCAGTACTTC
>TRBJ1-2|TRBV7-2|-|-
CASSLRSEKAYGYTF
TGTGCCAGCAGCTTAAGGTCGGAAAAGGCCTATGGCTACACCTTC
>TRBJ2-1|TRBV6-5|-|TRBD2
CASTKSGGSNEQFF
TGTGCCAGCACAAAAAGCGGGGGGAGTAATGAGCAGTTCTTC
>TRBJ2-7|TRBV5-5|few|-
CASSLYQNYEQYF
TGTGCCAGCAGCTTATACCAAAACTACGAGCAGTACTTC
>TRBJ1-3|TRBV4-2|few|-
CASSQGVGAGESGNTIYF
TGTGCCAGCAGCCAGGGGGTAGGGGCGGGGGAAAGTGGAAACACCATATATTTT
>TRBJ1-5|TRBV30|few|-
CAWSVQGSNQPQHF
TGTGCCTGGAGTGTACAAGGTAGCAATCAGCCCCAGCATTTT
>TRBJ1-2|TRBV5-1|few|-
CASSFDSNYGYTF
TGCGCCAGCAGCTTCGACAGCAACTATGGCTACACCTTC
>TRBJ2-5|TRBV7-3|-|-
CASGRGPQETQYF
TGTGCCAGCGGGCGGGGGCCCCAAGAGACCCAGTACTTC
>TRBJ2-7|TRBV3-1/TRBV3-2|-|-
CASSQDALYEQYF
TGTGCCAGCAGCCAAGACGCTCTCTACGAGCAGTACTTC
>TRBJ1-6|TRBV6-5|-|-
CASSPRPGNSPLHF
TGTGCCAGCAGTCCCCGACCGGGAAATTCACCCCTCCACTTT
>TRBJ2-1|TRBV6-6|few|TRBD2
CASSLGTSGRGVTNEQFF
TGTGCCAGCAGTCTCGGGACTAGCGGGAGGGGAGTTACGAATGAGCAGTTCTTC
>TRBJ2-3|TRBV10-3|-|TRBD2
CAISRGGASDTQYF
TGTGCCATCAGTCGCGGGGGGGCCTCAGATACGCAGTATTTT
>TRBJ1-2|TRBV5-1|few|TRBD1
CASSPEAGTGGDGYTF
TGCGCCAGCAGCCCCGAGGCTGGGACAGGGGGTGACGGCTACACCTTC
>TRBJ2-1|TRBV10-1|-|TRBD2
CASSRSGWDAGEQFF
TGCGCCAGCAGTCGTAGCGGGTGGGACGCTGGGGAGCAGTTCTTC
>TRBJ2-3|TRBV30|-|-
CAWSVGSGSTDTQYF
TGTGCCTGGAGTGTAGGCTCGGGGAGCACAGATACGCAGTATTTT
>TRBJ1-1|TRBV5-1|-|-
CASSLSSDSMNTEAFF
TGCGCCAGCAGCTTGTCTAGCGACAGCATGAACACTGAAGCTTTCTTT
>TRBJ1-1|TRBV10-3|-|-
CAISHGTQNTDAFF
TGTGCCATCAGCCACGGGACACAAAACACTGATGCTTTCTTT
>TRBJ2-1|TRBV27|-|-
CASRSWGFDNEQFF
TGTGCCAGCAGATCGTGGGGTTTCGACAATGAGCAGTTCTTC
>TRBJ2-1|TRBV5-1|once|TRBD1
CASSFETGGYNEQFF
TGCGCCAGCAGCTTTGAGACAGGGGGATACAATGAGCAGTTCTTC
>TRBJ2-3|TRBV7-3|once|TRBD1
CASSFTGGSDTQYF
TGTGCCAGCAGCTTTACAGGGGGGTCGGATACGCAGTATTTT
>TRBJ2-1|TRBV4-2|few|-
CASSQPGTVAEQFF
TGTGCCAGCAGCCAACCCGGGACCGTCGCTGAGCAGTTCTTC
>TRBJ1-2|TRBV19|-|-
CASSLRVSANYGYTF
TGTGCCAGTAGCCTCAGGGTATCAGCTAACTATGGCTACACCTTC
>TRBJ1-4|TRBV7-8|medium-sized|-
CASSPQGTANEKLFF
TGTGCCAGCAGCCCCCAAGGGACCGCAAACGAAAAACTGTTTTTT
>TRBJ1-1|TRBV12-5|-|-
CASGLEVGTEAFF
TGTGCTAGTGGTTTGGAGGTGGGCACTGAAGCTTTCTTT
>TRBJ2-7|TRBV2|-|-
CASSTSYEQYF
TGTGCCAGCAGTACCTCCTACGAGCAGTACTTC
>TRBJ1-1|TRBV12-3/TRBV12-4|-|-
CASSSGPTEAFF
TGTGCCAGCAGTTCGGGACCCACTGAAGCTTTCTTT
>TRBJ1-4|TRBV3-1/TRBV3-2|-|-
CASSQGSNEKLFF
TGTGCCAGCAGCCAGGGGTCAAATGAAAAACTGTTTTTT
>TRBJ2-5|TRBV7-2|-|TRBD2
CASSFGGETQYF
TGTGCCAGCAGCTTCGGGGGGGAGACCCAGTACTTC
>TRBJ1-6|TRBV2|-|-
CASTTGPGSPLHF
TGTGCCAGCACCACGGGCCCCGGATCACCCCTCCACTTT